A single sample gave rise to the 30 T cell receptor beta chains below, sequenced in a study of Graves' ophthalmopathy and Graves' hyperthyroidism. RNA transcripts provided the template for amplifying TCR beta CDR3 regions. A first-round RT-PCR used HTBI primers, followed by a second-round multiplex PCR. One entry per CDR3 protein results from TCRdb running MiXCR on the multiplex PCR reads. The sample consists of about half a million distinct CDR3 sequences, roughly an eighth of them appearing once. The sequenced sample consisted of blood. The receptors shown here come from a woman aged 25 to 39 with Graves' ophthalmopathy.

This chain joins TRBV12-3 or TRBV12-4 and TRBJ2-5; D may be TRBD1 or TRBD2 (6 bases each). This CDR3 spans 14 amino acids. Trimming left V 7 bases short and J 0 bases short, with 12 bases between. The CDR3 loop reads CASTAGTHQETQYF. CDR3 nucleotide sequence: TGTGCCAGCACCGCGGGGACACACCAAGAGACCCAGTACTTC.

V is TRBV19 and J is TRBJ2-5; D is undetermined. The CDR3 is 13 amino acids. Trimming stripped 1 base from V and 1 base from J, with 4 bases between. Per germline, CDR1 LNHDA and CDR2 SQIVND (reference sequence). DNA of the CDR3: TGTGCCAGTAGTATAGTAGGCCAAGAGACCCAGTACTTC. Protein product: CASSIVGQETQYF.

On this clonotype: A single base separates this from a much larger clone, so it may be a read error. The chain carries TRBV12-3 or TRBV12-4 and TRBJ2-6, with D perhaps matching TRBD1 (5 bases). The CDR3 runs to 13 residues. CDR3: CASEYSGAYVLTF. CDR3 coding DNA: TGTGCCAGCGAGTATTCTGGGGCCTACGTCCTGACTTTC.

This clonotype was picked up many times. The rearrangement uses TRBV10-2 and TRBJ2-2; D is undetermined. V was pared by 3 bases and J by 5 bases, with 10 bases between. Germline V gene sequence: CDR1 WSHSY, CDR2 SAAADI. CDR3 length: 14 residues. For the CDR3, the DNA is TGCGCCAGCAGTGAACCTCCCGGGACCGGGGAGCTGTTTTTT. Translated, it gives CASSEPPGTGELFF.

This clonotype was found many times. This rearrangement joins TRBV19 to TRBJ1-1, with D unresolved. V was cut by 3 bases and J by 1 base, with 9 bases left in between. The CDR3 covers 14 residues. Germline CDR1 is LNHDA and CDR2 is SQIVND (reference sequence). The CDR3 DNA reads TGTGCCAGTAGTATGAGGGAGAAGAACACTGAAGCTTTCTTT. This codes for CASSMREKNTEAFF.

Comments on this clonotype: A single base separates this from a much larger clone, so it may be a read error. V usage is TRBV28 and J usage is TRBJ2-7; 7 bases map to TRBD2. Germline-derived CDR1 and CDR2 are MDHEN and SYDVKM. The CDR3 runs 14 residues. CDR3 in amino acids: CSSSAPGLPYEQYF. As DNA, the CDR3 is TGTTCCAGCAGTGCCCCGGGACTACCCTACGAGCAGTACTTC.

This clonotype has a count of ten or more. The chain joins TRBV28 to TRBJ2-7, with 8 bases identical to TRBD2. V lost 6 bases, J lost 7 bases, and 5 bases stayed unmatched. This CDR3 has 12 residues. Germline V gene lookup returns CDR1 MDHEN and CDR2 SYDVKM. In nucleotides, the CDR3 is TGTGCCAGCAGGCAGAGCGGGGGAGAGCAGTACTTC. This gives the protein CASRQSGGEQYF.

There are many counts of this clonotype. CDR3 bases: TGCAGTGCGCTTCGAGGGACCGAGGGTGGGGAGACCCAGTACTTC. Protein product: CSALRGTEGGETQYF. The rearrangement links TRBV20-1 to TRBJ2-5; the D call may be TRBD1 or TRBD2 (5 bases each). The germline V gene encodes CDR1 DFQATT and CDR2 SNEGSKA (reference sequence). Trimming cost V 6 bases and J 5 bases, with 22 bases left between them. CDR3 size: 15 residues.

This clonotype was counted between two and nine times. V is TRBV4-1 and J is TRBJ1-1; D is unclear. The CDR3 covers 15 residues. The germline V gene has CDR1 MGHRA and CDR2 YSYEKL. The V and J ends lost 4 bases and 4 bases respectively, with 16 bases between them. Here the CDR3 DNA reads TGCGCCAGCAGCCCAAGAGAGGAGGAGAGCACTGAAGCTTTCTTT. It specifies CASSPREEESTEAFF.

Of note for this clonotype: The conserved phenylalanine or tryptophan is not found at the CDR3 terminus, so this likely reflects a read error. The DNA for the CDR3 is TGTGCCAGCAGCTTGGCCCTGGGCGGCAATCAGCCCCAGCATGTT. It yields the protein CASSLALGGNQPQHV. This chain links TRBV5-5 with TRBJ1-5; D gene uncertain. CDR3 length: 15 residues. Trimming took 0 bases from V and 2 from J, leaving 9 bases between them. Germline V lookup: CDR1 SGHKS, CDR2 YYEKEE (reference sequence).

As concerns this clonotype: This sequence may be a read error, since a much larger clone differs from it by one base. The rearrangement links TRBV20-1 to TRBJ1-1, with D maybe TRBD1 (6 bases). CDR3 length: 15 residues. Per germline, CDR1 DFQATT and CDR2 SNEGSKA (reference sequence). The CDR3 sequence is CSARVRTAMNSEAFF. CDR3 in DNA: TGCAGTGCTAGAGTCAGGACAGCCATGAACTCTGAAGCTTTCTTT.

This clonotype was counted many times. This chain joins TRBV6-2 or TRBV6-3 and TRBJ2-7; the D gene is possibly TRBD2 (5 bases). The CDR3 length is 16 residues. Germline V gene sequence: CDR1 MNHEY, CDR2 SVGEGT. Trimming left V 7 bases short and J 0 bases short, with 19 bases between. The DNA for the CDR3 is TGTGCCAGCACCCTAGTCCCGGGATTATACTCCTACGAGCAGTACTTC. This translates into CASTLVPGLYSYEQYF.

The sample holds a few counts of this clonotype. In nucleotides, the CDR3 is TGTGCCTTTTCGGTCCTCTACGAGCAGTACTTC. Protein sequence: CAFSVLYEQYF. The gene calls are TRBV2 and TRBJ2-7; D not resolved. CDR3 length equals 11 residues. Trimming cost V 11 bases and J 3 bases, with 11 bases left between them. Germline assignment: CDR1 SNHLY and CDR2 FYNNEI.

This clonotype has at least ten counts. V is TRBV7-8 and J is TRBJ2-7, with D possibly TRBD1 on 6 matching bases. The germline CDR1 and CDR2 sequences are SGHVS and FQNEAQ. This CDR3 is built from 16 residues. V lost 5 bases and J 6 bases, leaving 23 bases between the germline ends. In DNA form, the CDR3 reads TGTGCCAGCAGCCCCCTCGGACCGGGACACTTTCGCGAGCAGTACTTC. Its translation: CASSPLGPGHFREQYF.

This clonotype was recorded many times. J is TRBJ1-1 and V is TRBV6-1, with D unclear. Deletions cut 4 bases from V and 0 bases from J, with 9 bases between. The V gene's germline CDR1 is MNHNS and CDR2 SASEGT. The CDR3 is 14 residues long. CDR3 region: CASSARDMNTEAFF. The CDR3 DNA reads as TGTGCCAGCAGTGCCCGGGATATGAACACTGAAGCTTTCTTT.

This rearrangement joins TRBV15 to TRBJ2-7; D unclear. The CDR3 consists of 12 residues. Germline values: CDR1 LNHNV, CDR2 YYDKDF (reference sequence). V was clipped by 9 bases and J by 4 bases, with 13 bases between them. CDR3 bases: TGTGCCACAGGCCCGACTCGTTACGAGCAGTACTTC. It yields the protein CATGPTRYEQYF. Using reference TRBV15 and TRBJ2-7 for the parts outside the CDR3, the full variable domain is DAMVIQNPRYQVTQFGKPVTLSCSQTLNHNVMYWYQQKSSQAPKLLFHYYDKDFNNEADTPDNFQSRRPNTSFCFLDIRSPGLGDTAMYLCATGPTRYEQYFGPGTRLTVT.

V usage is TRBV4-1 and J usage is TRBJ1-1, with D unresolved. The CDR3 runs 14 residues. Trimming removed 4 bases from V and 4 bases from J, with 13 bases in between. Germline CDR1 MGHRA, CDR2 YSYEKL. The CDR3 nucleotides are TGCGCCAGCAGCCTTACCCGGGAGCGCACTGAAGCTTTCTTT. Protein: CASSLTRERTEAFF.

This clonotype was detected ten times or more. This sequence joins TRBV2 and TRBJ2-2; D is undetermined. CDR3 length: 14 amino acids. V was trimmed by 6 bases and J by 7 bases, leaving 15 bases between them. Germline loops: CDR1 SNHLY, CDR2 FYNNEI. The CDR3 is CASRGSLESGELFF. The CDR3 DNA sequence: TGTGCCAGCAGGGGATCCCTAGAGAGCGGGGAGCTGTTTTTT.

The rearrangement uses TRBV27 and TRBJ2-2; 13 bases map to TRBD2. The V and J ends lost 4 bases and 7 bases, in that order; junction bases with no gene match: 3. Germline V CDR1 and CDR2: MNHEY, SMNVEV (reference sequence). This CDR3 has 15 residues. The CDR3 DNA reads as TGTGCCAGCAGTTCGGGACTAGCGGGATACGGGGAGCTGTTTTTT. As protein: CASSSGLAGYGELFF.

The J gene is TRBJ2-7, the V gene TRBV7-6; D possibly corresponds to TRBD2 (7 bases). This CDR3 has 15 residues. CDR1 and CDR2 from the germline V gene are SGHVS and FNYEAQ. The V end lost 0 bases, the J end lost 6 bases, and 15 bases lay between the germline ends. The CDR3 reads CASSLAGGPSSEQYF. For the CDR3, the DNA is TGTGCCAGCAGCTTAGCCGGGGGGCCTTCCAGCGAGCAGTACTTC.

J is TRBJ1-2 and V is TRBV11-2, with D possibly TRBD1 on 6 matching bases. Germline V lookup: CDR1 SGHAT, CDR2 FQNNGV. With 0 bases removed from V and 4 bases from J, the gap between germline ends came to 15 bases. The CDR3 has 16 residues. CDR3 sequence reads: CASSLDPGASAYGYTF. CDR3 nucleotide sequence: TGTGCCAGCAGCTTAGATCCGGGGGCGTCAGCCTATGGCTACACCTTC.

Notes on this clonotype: A much larger clone lies a single base off, so this may be a read error. This sequence joins TRBV19 and TRBJ1-1; a possible D gene is TRBD1 (6 bases). Per the germline V gene, CDR1 is LNHDA and CDR2 is SQIVND (reference sequence). This CDR3 is built from 15 residues. The CDR3 DNA is TGTGCCAGTAGTATTCTCCTCACAGGGAACACTGAAGTTTTCTTT. Its protein product is CASSILLTGNTEVFF.

The chain is built from TRBV28 and TRBJ2-5; D uncertain. The CDR3 consists of 15 residues. The germline gives CDR1 MDHEN, CDR2 SYDVKM. V dropped 3 bases and J dropped 5 bases, with 16 bases sitting between them. The CDR3 DNA is TGTGCCAGCAGTTTGATAGGGCGTCGCTCGGAGACCCAGTACTTC. Residues: CASSLIGRRSETQYF. Supplemented by reference TRBV28 and TRBJ2-5, the full variable domain reads DVKVTQSSRYLVKRTGEKVFLECVQDMDHENMFWYRQDPGLGLRLIYFSYDVKMKEKGDIPEGYSVSREKKERFSLILESASTNQTSMYLCASSLIGRRSETQYFGPGTRLLVL.

In this sample, this clonotype turned up many times. The V call is TRBV20-1, the J call TRBJ2-5, with TRBD1 matching 7 bases. CDR3 length: 12 residues. Germline V lookup: CDR1 DFQATT, CDR2 SNEGSKA (reference sequence). V lost 6 bases, J lost 3 bases, and 4 bases stayed unmatched. The CDR3 reads CSAQGQKETQYF. CDR3 sequence (DNA): TGCAGTGCCCAGGGACAGAAAGAGACCCAGTACTTC.

The V call is TRBV5-1, the J call TRBJ1-1; D is ambiguous. The CDR3 runs 12 residues. V shed 4 bases and J shed 10 bases, with 14 bases lying between them. Germline V gene lookup returns CDR1 SGHRS and CDR2 YFSETQ. CDR3 sequence: CASSGGELSAFF. As DNA, the CDR3 is TGCGCCAGCAGCGGCGGAGAACTCTCAGCTTTCTTT.

This clonotype was recorded many times. The V and J genes are TRBV6-5 and TRBJ1-2; the D gene is possibly TRBD1 (6 bases). Germline V lookup: CDR1 MNHEY, CDR2 SVGAGI. Trimming left V 0 bases short and J 4 bases short, with 12 bases between. The CDR3 length is 15 residues. This CDR3 is CASSYSGGEGYGYTF. CDR3 bases: TGTGCCAGCAGTTACTCAGGGGGTGAAGGCTATGGCTACACCTTC.

In its sample, this clonotype was seen many times. The V call is TRBV19, the J call TRBJ2-4, with a possible D match to TRBD1 (5 bases). The CDR3 sequence is 13 residues long. The germline V gene encodes CDR1 LNHDA and CDR2 SQIVND (reference sequence). V lost 6 bases, J lost 8 bases, and 14 bases lay in between. The CDR3 nucleotides are TGTGCCAGTAGGCGGCAAGGGGTGGACATTCAGTACTTC. Its translation: CASRRQGVDIQYF.

This clonotype was seen repeatedly, ten times or more. The chain couples TRBV29-1 to TRBJ2-7; D unclear. Germline CDR1 reads SQVTM; CDR2 reads ANQGSEA. Trimming removed 4 bases at V and 4 bases at J, with 17 bases between. This CDR3 contains 14 residues. CDR3 nucleotide sequence: TGCAGCGTTGTTCTCGAGTCCCGAGGTTACGAGCAGTACTTC. Amino acid sequence: CSVVLESRGYEQYF.

This clonotype was counted at least ten times. This rearrangement joins TRBV24-1 to TRBJ2-4, with D unclear. Trimming pared 9 bases from V and 1 base from J, leaving 9 bases between. Germline CDR1 is KGHDR and CDR2 is SFDVKD. The CDR3 totals 13 residues. The CDR3 reads CATQDKAKNIQYF. The CDR3 coding sequence is TGTGCCACCCAAGATAAGGCCAAAAACATTCAGTACTTC.

This clonotype was counted ten times or more. This chain joins TRBV24-1 and TRBJ1-2, with unresolved D. Trimming removed 4 bases from V and 1 base from J, with 6 bases in between. Germline lookup yields CDR1 KGHDR and CDR2 SFDVKD. This CDR3 contains 13 residues. The CDR3 region is CATSEAHNYGYTF. In DNA, the CDR3 is TGTGCCACCAGTGAAGCCCATAACTATGGCTACACCTTC.